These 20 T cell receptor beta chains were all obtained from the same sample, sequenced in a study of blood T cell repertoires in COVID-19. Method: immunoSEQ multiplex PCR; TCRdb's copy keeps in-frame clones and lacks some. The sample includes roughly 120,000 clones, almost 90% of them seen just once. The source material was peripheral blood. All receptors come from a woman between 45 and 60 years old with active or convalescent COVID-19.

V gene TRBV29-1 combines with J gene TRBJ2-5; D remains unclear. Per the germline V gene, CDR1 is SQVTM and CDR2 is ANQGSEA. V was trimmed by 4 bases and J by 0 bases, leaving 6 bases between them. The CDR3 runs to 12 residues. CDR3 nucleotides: TGCAGCGTTGTCTTGTACCAAGAGACCCAGTACTTC. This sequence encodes CSVVLYQETQYF.

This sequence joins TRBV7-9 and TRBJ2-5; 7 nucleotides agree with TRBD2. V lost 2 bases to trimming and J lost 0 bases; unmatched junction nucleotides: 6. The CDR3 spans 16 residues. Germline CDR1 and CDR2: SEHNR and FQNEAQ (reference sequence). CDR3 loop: CASSLRASGNQETQYF. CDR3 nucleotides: TGTGCCAGCAGCTTAAGGGCTAGCGGAAACCAAGAGACCCAGTACTTC.

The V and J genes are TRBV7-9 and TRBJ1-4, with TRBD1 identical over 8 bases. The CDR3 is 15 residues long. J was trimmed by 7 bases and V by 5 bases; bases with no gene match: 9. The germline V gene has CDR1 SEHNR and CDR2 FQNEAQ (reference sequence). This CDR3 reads CASSPGDRGSEKLFF. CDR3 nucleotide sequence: TGTGCCAGCAGCCCGGGTGACAGGGGTAGTGAAAAACTGTTTTTT. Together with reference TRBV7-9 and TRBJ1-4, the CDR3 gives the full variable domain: DTGVSQNPRHKITKRGQNVTFRCDPISEHNRLYWYRQTLGQGPEFLTYFQNEAQLEKSRLLSDRFSAERPKGSFSTLEIQRTEQGDSAMYLCASSPGDRGSEKLFFGSGTQLSVL.

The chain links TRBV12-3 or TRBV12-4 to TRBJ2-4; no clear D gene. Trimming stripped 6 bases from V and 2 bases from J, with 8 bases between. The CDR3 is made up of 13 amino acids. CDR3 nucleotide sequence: TGTGCCAGCAGCGTCGGTTCCAAAAACATTCAGTACTTC. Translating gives CASSVGSKNIQYF.

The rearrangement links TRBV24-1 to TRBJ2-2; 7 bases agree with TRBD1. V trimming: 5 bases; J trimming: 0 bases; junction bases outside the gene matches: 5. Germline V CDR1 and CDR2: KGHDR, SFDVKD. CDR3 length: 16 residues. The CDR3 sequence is CATSGVTGSNTGELFF. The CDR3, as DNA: TGTGCCACCAGTGGCGTGACAGGGTCGAACACCGGGGAGCTGTTTTTT.

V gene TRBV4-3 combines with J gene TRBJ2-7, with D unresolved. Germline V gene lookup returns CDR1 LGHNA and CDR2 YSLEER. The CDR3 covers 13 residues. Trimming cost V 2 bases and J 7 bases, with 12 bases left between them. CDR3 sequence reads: CASSQNRAREQYF. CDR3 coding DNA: TGCGCCAGCAGCCAAAACCGAGCGAGAGAGCAGTACTTC.

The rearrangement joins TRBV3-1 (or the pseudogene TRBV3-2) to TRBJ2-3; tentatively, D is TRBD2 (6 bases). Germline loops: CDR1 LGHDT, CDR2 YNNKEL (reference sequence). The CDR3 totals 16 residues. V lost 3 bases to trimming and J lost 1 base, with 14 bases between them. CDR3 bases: TGTGCCAGCAGCCAGGGACCTACGGGGGGCACAGATACGCAGTATTTT. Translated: CASSQGPTGGTDTQYF.

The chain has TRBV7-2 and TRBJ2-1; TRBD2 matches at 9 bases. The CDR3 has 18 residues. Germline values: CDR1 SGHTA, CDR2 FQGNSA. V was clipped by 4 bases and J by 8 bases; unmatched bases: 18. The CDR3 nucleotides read TGTGCCAGCAGCTCCCGCGGGGGGGTAGCGGGACGCTGGGATGAGCAGTTCTTC. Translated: CASSSRGGVAGRWDEQFF.

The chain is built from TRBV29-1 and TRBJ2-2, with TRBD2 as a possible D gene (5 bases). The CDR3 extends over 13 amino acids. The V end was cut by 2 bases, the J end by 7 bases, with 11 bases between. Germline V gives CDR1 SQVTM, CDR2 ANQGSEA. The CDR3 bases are TGCAGCGTTGAAACGGGATACGGCGGGGAGCTGTTTTTT. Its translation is CSVETGYGGELFF.

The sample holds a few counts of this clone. CDR3 sequence: CATSRVPRGSGEQYF. The CDR3 DNA follows: TGTGCCACCAGCAGAGTCCCACGTGGAAGCGGCGAGCAGTACTTC. This chain joins TRBV15 and TRBJ2-7; TRBD2 is a possible D gene (5 bases). Looked up from germline, CDR1 is LNHNV and CDR2 is YYDKDF (reference sequence). Trimming pared 1 base from V and 6 bases from J, leaving 16 bases between. The CDR3 loop spans 15 amino acids.

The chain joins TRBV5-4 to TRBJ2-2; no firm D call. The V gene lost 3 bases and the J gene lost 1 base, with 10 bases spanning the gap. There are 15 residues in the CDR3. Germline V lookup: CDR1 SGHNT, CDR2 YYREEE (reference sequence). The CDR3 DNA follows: TGTGCCAGCAGCTCCGCCCTAAGGAACACCGGGGAGCTGTTTTTT. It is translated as CASSSALRNTGELFF.

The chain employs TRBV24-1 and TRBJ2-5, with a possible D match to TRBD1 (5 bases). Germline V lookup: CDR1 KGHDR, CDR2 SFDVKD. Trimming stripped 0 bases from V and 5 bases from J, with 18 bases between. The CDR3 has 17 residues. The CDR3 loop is CATSDLAGKNSLETQYF. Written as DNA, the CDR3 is TGTGCCACCAGTGATTTGGCAGGGAAGAATTCGTTGGAGACCCAGTACTTC.

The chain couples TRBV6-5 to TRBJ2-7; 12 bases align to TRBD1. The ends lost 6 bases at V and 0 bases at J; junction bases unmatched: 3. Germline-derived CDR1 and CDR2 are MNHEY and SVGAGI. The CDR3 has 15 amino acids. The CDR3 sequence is CASRRGQGASYEQYF. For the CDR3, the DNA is TGTGCCAGCAGGCGGGGACAGGGGGCCTCCTACGAGCAGTACTTC.

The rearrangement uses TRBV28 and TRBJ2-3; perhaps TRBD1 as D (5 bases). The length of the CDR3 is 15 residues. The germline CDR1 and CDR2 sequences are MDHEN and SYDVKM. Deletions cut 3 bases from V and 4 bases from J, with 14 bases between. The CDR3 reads CASSFWEGAPDTQYF. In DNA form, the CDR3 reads TGTGCCAGCAGTTTTTGGGAAGGGGCCCCAGATACGCAGTATTTT.

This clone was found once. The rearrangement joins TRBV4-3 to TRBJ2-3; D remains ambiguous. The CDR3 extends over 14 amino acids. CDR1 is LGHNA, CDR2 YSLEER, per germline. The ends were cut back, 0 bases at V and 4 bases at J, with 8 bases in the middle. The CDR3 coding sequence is TGCGCCAGCAGCCAAGAAGCGCCGCCAGATACGCAGTATTTT. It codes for CASSQEAPPDTQYF.

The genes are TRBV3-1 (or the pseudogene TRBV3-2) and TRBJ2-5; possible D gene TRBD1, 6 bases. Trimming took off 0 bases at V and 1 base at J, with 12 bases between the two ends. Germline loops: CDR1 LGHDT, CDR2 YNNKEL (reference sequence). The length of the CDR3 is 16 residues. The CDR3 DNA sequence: TGTGCCAGCAGCCAAGATCCAGGGGCCGTCCAAGAGACCCAGTACTTC. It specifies CASSQDPGAVQETQYF.

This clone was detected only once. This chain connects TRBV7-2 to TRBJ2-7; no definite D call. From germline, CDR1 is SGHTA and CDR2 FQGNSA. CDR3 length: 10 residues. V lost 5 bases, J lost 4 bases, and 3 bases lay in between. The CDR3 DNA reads TGTGCCAGCAGCCAATACGAGCAGTACTTC. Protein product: CASSQYEQYF. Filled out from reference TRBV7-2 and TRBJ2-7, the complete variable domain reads GAGVSQSPSNKVTEKGKDVELRCDPISGHTALYWYRQSLGQGLEFLIYFQGNSAPDKSGLPSDRFSAERTGGSVSTLTIQRTQQEDSAVYLCASSQYEQYFGPGTRLTVT.

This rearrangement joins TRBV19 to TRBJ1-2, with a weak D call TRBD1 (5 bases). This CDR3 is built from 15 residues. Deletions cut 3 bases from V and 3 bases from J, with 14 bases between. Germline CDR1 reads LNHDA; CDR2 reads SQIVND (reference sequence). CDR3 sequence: CASSIRLEQDYGYTF. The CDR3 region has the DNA TGTGCCAGTAGTATTAGGTTGGAACAGGACTATGGCTACACCTTC.

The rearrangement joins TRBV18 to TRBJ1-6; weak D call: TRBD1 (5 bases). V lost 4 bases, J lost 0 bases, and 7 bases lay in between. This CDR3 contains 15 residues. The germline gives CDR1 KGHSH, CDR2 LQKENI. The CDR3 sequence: CASSLGGSYNSPLHF. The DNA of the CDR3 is TGTGCCAGCTCACTGGGGGGCTCCTATAATTCACCCCTCCACTTT.

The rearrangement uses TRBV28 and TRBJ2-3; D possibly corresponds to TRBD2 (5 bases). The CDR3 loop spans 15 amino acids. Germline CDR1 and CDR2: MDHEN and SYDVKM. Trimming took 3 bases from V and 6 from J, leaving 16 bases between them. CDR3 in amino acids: CASSFHPGERDTQYF. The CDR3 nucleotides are TGTGCCAGCAGTTTTCACCCCGGGGAGCGGGATACGCAGTATTTT.